Sequencing of this T cell receptor (beta chain) was carried out in a study of cytomegalovirus exposure and HLA in healthy donors. This clone turned up a few times. The CDR3 is made up of 14 amino acids. Germline V gene lookup returns CDR1 LGHNT and CDR2 FRNRAP. Trimming cost V 4 bases and J 7 bases; bases outside gene matches: 8. Vbeta (60) and Jbeta (13) primers were used in the PCR. Clones were sequenced by immunoSEQ multiplex PCR, and TCRdb holds only the in-frame ones, with some missing. There are around 190,000 clones in the sample; about four fifths occur only once, and around 2% lies in the top ten.

The genes are TRBV12-5 and TRBJ2-7; the match to TRBD1 covers 9 bases. What was sequenced was PBMCs. The receptor's source is a man aged 18 to 35 in good health and CMV-seronegative. The CDR3 region is CASGSGQGSQEQYF. CDR3 bases: TGTGCTAGTGGTTCGGGACAGGGTTCACAAGAGCAGTACTTC.